This T cell receptor (beta chain) was retrieved from a study of T-cell reconstitution after alpha-beta-depleted transplantation in children. Germline V gene lookup returns CDR1 SQVTM and CDR2 ANQGSEA. The V end lost 4 bases, the J end lost 5 bases, and 17 bases lay between the germline ends. The CDR3 has 14 residues. Overall study findings and caveats: T cells produced anew were the main source of T-cell counts and diversity one year after transplant. From surviving recipient T cells and thymic progenitors came the high day-60 TCRbeta diversity observed in some patients. Several hundred expanded graft clones reportedly gave rise to the alpha-beta T cells present about two months after transplant.

It was with unique molecular identifiers that the TCRbeta library was prepared. Each CDR3 protein gets one entry after TCRdb re-called the PCR reads with MiXCR. The table includes more than 200,000 distinct CDR3 sequences, approximately 15% detected once. This clonotype was counted only a few times. The antigen is not known. This specimen consisted of PBMCs, mostly from graft donor cells, obtained 360 days after TCRalphabeta/CD19-depleted stem cell transplant. This TCR came from a male patient aged 2-9 years who had a stem cell transplant for acute lymphoblastic leukemia, so the T cells may come from the graft donor. The J gene is TRBJ1-1, the V gene TRBV29-1; tentative D call: TRBD1 (5 bases). For the CDR3, the DNA is TGCAGCGTTGCTCCGGCCGGGGGTGGAACTGAAGCTTTCTTT. It yields the protein CSVAPAGGGTEAFF.